A selection of T cell receptor beta chains follows, all from one sample in a study of blood T cell repertoires in COVID-19. Only in-frame clones appear in the TCRdb table, and some are missing; sequencing was by immunoSEQ multiplex PCR. The data show fewer than 30,000 clones, 72% seen once. Input material: peripheral blood. These receptors all come from a boy younger than 10 with active or convalescent COVID-19. CDR3s include the opening cysteine and the closing phenylalanine or tryptophan. Clone size, where shown, is once, few, many, or a class for clones that have expanded.

v_call	clone_size	j_call	cdr3_aa
TRBV2	-	TRBJ2-5	CASRGDYLAQYF
TRBV19	-	TRBJ1-2	CASSKMRGQIYGYTF
TRBV15	-	TRBJ1-1	CATSRDGTGGLEAFF
TRBV2	-	TRBJ2-2	CASYGLAGAWNTGELFF
TRBV6-5	-	TRBJ2-5	CASTQRGASPYF
TRBV6-5	many	TRBJ1-2	CASSRLTGLNYGYTF
TRBV2	-	TRBJ1-6	CAGAPRTYNSPLHF
TRBV7-9	-	TRBJ1-6	CASSLGQGDSPLHF
TRBV6-5	medium-sized	TRBJ1-3	CASTPTGTGNTIYF
TRBV6-6	-	TRBJ2-2	CASNGLAANTGELFF